Each of the 7 T cell receptor beta chains below was sequenced from the same sample in a study of blood T cell repertoires in COVID-19. Here immunoSEQ multiplex PCR was the method, and the copy in TCRdb shows in-frame clones only, minus some. The table records about 24,000 clones, about 82% of them present only once. Sequenced sample: peripheral blood. These receptors all stem from a human donor with active COVID-19. The donor label of this sample is uncertain.

CDR3 region: CASSDPVGQHYGYTF. The CDR3, as DNA: TGTGCCAGTAGTGACCCGGTGGGACAGCACTATGGCTACACCTTC. The chain joins TRBV19 to TRBJ1-2; TRBD1 matches at 7 bases. From germline, CDR1 is LNHDA and CDR2 SQIVND (reference sequence). V shed 5 bases, J shed 3 bases, and the junction held 9 bases outside the gene matches. This CDR3 spans 15 amino acids. The complete variable domain, with remaining parts taken from reference TRBV19 and TRBJ1-2, reads DGGITQSPKYLFRKEGQNVTLSCEQNLNHDAMYWYRQDPGQGLRLIYYSQIVNDFQKGDIAEGYSVSREKKESFPLTVTSAQKNPTAFYLCASSDPVGQHYGYTFGSGTRLTVV.

The J gene is TRBJ2-3, the V gene TRBV5-1, with a tentative D call TRBD2 (5 bases). The germline V gene has CDR1 SGHRS and CDR2 YFSETQ. The CDR3 runs to 15 residues. Trimming stripped 3 bases from V and 0 bases from J, with 11 bases between. The CDR3 DNA reads as TGCGCCAGCAGCTCAGCGGCCACTAGCACAGATACGCAGTATTTT. Translating it yields CASSSAATSTDTQYF.

The DNA for the CDR3 is TGCGCCAGCAGCTTGGCCCCCCAGGGGGTCCAAGAGACCCAGTACTTC. It translates to CASSLAPQGVQETQYF. The chain couples TRBV5-1 to TRBJ2-5; 7 bases match TRBD1. Germline V gene lookup returns CDR1 SGHRS and CDR2 YFSETQ. The V segment lost 0 bases and the J segment 1 base; nucleotides outside the gene matches: 6. This CDR3 has 16 residues. Together with reference TRBV5-1 and TRBJ2-5, the CDR3 gives the full variable domain: KAGVTQTPRYLIKTRGQQVTLSCSPISGHRSVSWYQQTPGQGLQFLFEYFSETQRNKGNFPGRFSGRQFSNSRSEMNVSTLELGDSALYLCASSLAPQGVQETQYFGPGTRLLVL.

The chain uses TRBV10-3 and TRBJ1-1; 9 bases align to TRBD1. The V and J ends lost 5 bases and 6 bases, in that order; junction bases with no gene match: 7. This CDR3 region has 14 residues. CDR1 and CDR2 from the germline V gene are ENHRY and SYGVKD. The CDR3 reads CAISRTGDSPEAFF. In nucleotides, the CDR3 is TGTGCCATCAGTCGGACAGGGGACTCACCTGAAGCTTTCTTT.

The chain has TRBV28 and TRBJ1-1, with 8 bases lining up with TRBD1. The germline CDR1 and CDR2 sequences are MDHEN and SYDVKM. V lost 6 bases, J lost 1 base, and 7 bases stayed unmatched. The CDR3 extends over 15 amino acids. The CDR3 here is CASSGGGTGNTEAFF. The DNA of the CDR3 is TGTGCCAGCAGCGGGGGAGGGACAGGGAACACTGAAGCTTTCTTT.

This clone was detected only once. This chain uses TRBV18 with TRBJ2-1; 9 positions match TRBD2. There are 16 residues in the CDR3. Germline V gives CDR1 KGHSH, CDR2 LQKENI. V lost 3 bases and J lost 4; bases outside the gene matches: 7. CDR3 coding DNA: TGTGCCAGCTCACCCGGCCTAGCGGGGAATTACAATGAGCAGTTCTTC. Residues: CASSPGLAGNYNEQFF.

The J gene is TRBJ2-7, the V gene TRBV6-6; 8 bases agree with TRBD1. The CDR3 runs to 14 residues. Losses at the gene ends were 6 bases for V and 4 bases for J; bases not matched to a gene: 8. Per the germline V gene, CDR1 is MNHNY and CDR2 is SVGAGI (reference sequence). This CDR3 reads CASRPWDRPYEQYF. CDR3 in DNA: TGTGCCAGCAGACCCTGGGACAGGCCGTACGAGCAGTACTTC.